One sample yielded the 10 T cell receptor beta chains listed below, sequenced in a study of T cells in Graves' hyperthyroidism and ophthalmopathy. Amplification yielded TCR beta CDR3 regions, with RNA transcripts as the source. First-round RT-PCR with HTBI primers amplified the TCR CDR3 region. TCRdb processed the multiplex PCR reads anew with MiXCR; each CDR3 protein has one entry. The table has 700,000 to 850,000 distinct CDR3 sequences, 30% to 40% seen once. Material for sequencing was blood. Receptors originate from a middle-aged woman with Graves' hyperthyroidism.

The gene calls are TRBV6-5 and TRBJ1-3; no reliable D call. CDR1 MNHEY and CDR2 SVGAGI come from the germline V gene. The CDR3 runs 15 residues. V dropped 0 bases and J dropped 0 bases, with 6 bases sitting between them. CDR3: CASSYSSGSGNTIYF. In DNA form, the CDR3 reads TGTGCCAGCAGTTACTCCTCGGGCTCTGGAAACACCATATATTTT.

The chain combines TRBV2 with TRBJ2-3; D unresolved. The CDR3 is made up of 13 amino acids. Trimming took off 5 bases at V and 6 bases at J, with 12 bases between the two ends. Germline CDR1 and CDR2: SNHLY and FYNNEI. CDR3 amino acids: CASSQNGRDTQYF. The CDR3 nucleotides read TGTGCCAGCAGTCAAAACGGCCGGGATACGCAGTATTTT.

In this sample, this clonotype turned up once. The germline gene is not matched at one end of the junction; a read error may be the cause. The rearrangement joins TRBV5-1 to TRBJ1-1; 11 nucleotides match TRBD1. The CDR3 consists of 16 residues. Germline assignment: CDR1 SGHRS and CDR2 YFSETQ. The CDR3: CATEDRGRIMNTEAFF. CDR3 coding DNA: TGCGCCACAGAGGACAGGGGGCGGATAATGAACACTGAAGCCTTCTTT.

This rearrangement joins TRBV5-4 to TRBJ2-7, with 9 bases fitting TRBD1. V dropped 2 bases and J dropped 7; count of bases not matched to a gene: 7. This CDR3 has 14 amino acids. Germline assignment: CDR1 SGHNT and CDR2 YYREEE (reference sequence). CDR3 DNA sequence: TGTGCCAGCAGCTTAGGGACAGGGTCAATGGAGCAGTACTTC. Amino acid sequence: CASSLGTGSMEQYF.

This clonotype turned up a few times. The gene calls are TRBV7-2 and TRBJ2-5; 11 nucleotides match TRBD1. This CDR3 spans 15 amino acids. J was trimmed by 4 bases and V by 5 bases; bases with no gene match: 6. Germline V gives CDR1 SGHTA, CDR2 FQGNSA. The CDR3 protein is CASSQGQGAGETQYF. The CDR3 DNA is TGTGCCAGCAGCCAAGGACAGGGGGCCGGAGAGACCCAGTACTTC.

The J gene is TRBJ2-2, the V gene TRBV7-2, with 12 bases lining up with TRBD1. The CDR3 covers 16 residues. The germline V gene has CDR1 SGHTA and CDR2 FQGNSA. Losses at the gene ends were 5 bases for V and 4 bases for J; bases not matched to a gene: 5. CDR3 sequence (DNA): TGTGCCAGCAGCAGGGGACAGGGGGCTAGCACCGGGGAGCTGTTTTTT. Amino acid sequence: CASSRGQGASTGELFF.

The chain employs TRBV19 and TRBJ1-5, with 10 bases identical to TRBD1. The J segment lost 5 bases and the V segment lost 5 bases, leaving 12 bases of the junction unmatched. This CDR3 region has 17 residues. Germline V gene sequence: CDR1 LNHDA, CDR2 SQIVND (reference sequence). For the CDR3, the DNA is TGTGCCAGTAGTGCGGGACCGGGACAGGGGCCTTATCAGCCCCAGCATTTT. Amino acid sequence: CASSAGPGQGPYQPQHF.

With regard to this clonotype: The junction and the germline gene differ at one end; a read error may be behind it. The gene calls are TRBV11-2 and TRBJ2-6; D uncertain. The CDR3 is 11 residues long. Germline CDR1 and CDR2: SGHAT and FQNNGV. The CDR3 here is CAISLDNVLTF. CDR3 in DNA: TGTGCCATCAGCCTTGACAACGTCCTGACTTTC.

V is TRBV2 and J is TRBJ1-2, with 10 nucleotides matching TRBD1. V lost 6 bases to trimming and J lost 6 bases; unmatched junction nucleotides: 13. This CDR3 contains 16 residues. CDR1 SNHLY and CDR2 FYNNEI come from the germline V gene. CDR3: CASRTGGPPGSDGYTF. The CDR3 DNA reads TGTGCCAGCAGGACAGGGGGCCCCCCAGGGTCGGATGGCTACACCTTC.

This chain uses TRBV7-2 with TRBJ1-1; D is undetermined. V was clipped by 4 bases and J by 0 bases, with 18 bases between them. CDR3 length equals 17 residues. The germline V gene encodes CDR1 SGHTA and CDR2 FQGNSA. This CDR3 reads CASSSLRMSRMNTEAFF. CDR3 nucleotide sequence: TGTGCCAGCAGCTCCCTAAGAATGAGTAGGATGAACACTGAAGCTTTCTTT. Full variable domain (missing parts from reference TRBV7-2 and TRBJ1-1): GAGVSQSPSNKVTEKGKDVELRCDPISGHTALYWYRQSLGQGLEFLIYFQGNSAPDKSGLPSDRFSAERTGGSVSTLTIQRTQQEDSAVYLCASSSLRMSRMNTEAFFGQGTRLTVV.